The present TCR beta chain was sequenced within a study of vaccination effects on CD4 cells after COVID-19. Study context: Vaccination of participants consisted of two doses of either the BNT162b2 or mRNA-1273 vaccine.

The study, taken as a whole, reports: The study dataset contains few convalescent patients and includes no early post-infection timepoints.

Under the ViraFEST assay, PBMC were stimulated with viral peptide pools so that antigen-specific CD4+ T cells expanded. Sequencing was performed afterwards. Cultured cells yielded isolated CD4+ T cells after approximately nine days. On days 3 and 7, fresh IL-2 medium replaced half the medium. On this clone itself: Its antigen remains unknown.

This table comes from immunoSEQ multiplex PCR, and its TCRdb copy is limited to in-frame clones, with some not included. The sample has just over 30,000 clones, roughly two thirds seen once. From germline, CDR1 is MDHEN and CDR2 SYDVKM. The CDR3 spans 12 residues. Trimming removed 5 bases at V and 2 bases at J, with 7 bases between. This material consisted of CD4+ T cells from PBMCs cultured with HCoV-229E spike peptides, taken before COVID-19 vaccination. The receptor's source is a human donor who received a COVID-19 vaccine. The chain is built from TRBV28 and TRBJ2-7; D remains unclear. CDR3 sequence reads: CASSRSTYEQYF. Here the CDR3 DNA reads TGTGCCAGCAGTAGGTCTACCTACGAGCAGTACTTC.